This TCR beta chain was documented in a study of blood T cell repertoires in COVID-19. TCRdb's copy holds only in-frame clones and misses some; the assay was immunoSEQ multiplex PCR. The sample contains over 250,000 clones, approximately 90% of which appear only once. CDR3 length: 17 residues. Germline V lookup: CDR1 SGHNT, CDR2 YYREEE (reference sequence). V lost 0 bases, J lost 4 bases, and 16 bases lay in between. The sequenced material came from peripheral blood. This rearrangement joins TRBV5-4 to TRBJ2-2, with D possibly being TRBD2 (6 bases). This TCR came from a man in his sixties who had recovered from COVID-19. The CDR3 is CASSLGSSAPSTGELFF. The DNA for the CDR3 is TGTGCCAGCAGCTTGGGGTCTAGCGCCCCGTCCACCGGGGAGCTGTTTTTT.